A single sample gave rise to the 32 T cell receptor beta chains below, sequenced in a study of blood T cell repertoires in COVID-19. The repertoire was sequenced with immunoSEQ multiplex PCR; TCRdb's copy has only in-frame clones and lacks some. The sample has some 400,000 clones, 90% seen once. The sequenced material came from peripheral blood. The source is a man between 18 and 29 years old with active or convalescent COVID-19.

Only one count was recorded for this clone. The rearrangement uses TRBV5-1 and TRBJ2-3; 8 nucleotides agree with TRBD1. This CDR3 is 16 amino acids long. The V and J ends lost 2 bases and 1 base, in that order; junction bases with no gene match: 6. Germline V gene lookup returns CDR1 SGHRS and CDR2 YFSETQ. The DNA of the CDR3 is TGCGCCAGCAGCTTTGGCTCCAGGGGGCGCACAGATACGCAGTATTTT. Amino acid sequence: CASSFGSRGRTDTQYF.

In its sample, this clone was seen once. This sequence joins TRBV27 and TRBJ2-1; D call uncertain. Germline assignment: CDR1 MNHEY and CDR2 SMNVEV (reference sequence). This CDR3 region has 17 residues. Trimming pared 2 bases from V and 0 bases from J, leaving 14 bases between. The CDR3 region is CASSLNFAAASYNEQFF. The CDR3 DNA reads TGTGCCAGCAGTTTAAATTTCGCGGCGGCCTCCTACAATGAGCAGTTCTTC.

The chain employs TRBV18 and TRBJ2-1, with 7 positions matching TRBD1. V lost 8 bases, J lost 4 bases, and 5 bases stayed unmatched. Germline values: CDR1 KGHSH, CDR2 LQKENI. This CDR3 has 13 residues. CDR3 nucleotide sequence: TGTGCCAGCCGCCCGGGACAGTACAATGAGCAGTTCTTC. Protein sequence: CASRPGQYNEQFF.

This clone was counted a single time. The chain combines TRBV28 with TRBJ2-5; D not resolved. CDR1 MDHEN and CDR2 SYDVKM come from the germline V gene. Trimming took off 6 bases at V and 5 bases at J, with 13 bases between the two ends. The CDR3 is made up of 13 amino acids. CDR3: CASSSDTPETQYF. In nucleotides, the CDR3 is TGTGCCAGCAGCTCAGATACCCCGGAGACCCAGTACTTC.

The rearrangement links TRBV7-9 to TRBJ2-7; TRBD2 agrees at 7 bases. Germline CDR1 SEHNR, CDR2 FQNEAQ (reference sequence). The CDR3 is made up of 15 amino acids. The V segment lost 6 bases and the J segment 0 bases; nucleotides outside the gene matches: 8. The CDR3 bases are TGTGCCAGCAGTCCAGGCGGGGGATACTCCTACGAGCAGTACTTC. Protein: CASSPGGGYSYEQYF.

DNA of the CDR3: TGTGCCAGCAGGCAGGGGATGTTTTCACCCCTCCACTTT. Protein product: CASRQGMFSPLHF. The chain uses TRBV14 and TRBJ1-6, with a possible D match to TRBD1 (6 bases). With 6 bases removed from V and 9 bases from J, the gap between germline ends came to 12 bases. The CDR3 runs 13 residues. The germline V gene has CDR1 SGHDN and CDR2 FVKESK.

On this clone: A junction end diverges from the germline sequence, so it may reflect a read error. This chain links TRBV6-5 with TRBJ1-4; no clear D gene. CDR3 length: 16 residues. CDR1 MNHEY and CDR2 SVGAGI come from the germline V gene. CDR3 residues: CASSYRQGSTNEKLFF. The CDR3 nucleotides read TGTGCCAGCAGCTACCGACAAGGATCAACGAATGAAAAACTGTTTTTT.

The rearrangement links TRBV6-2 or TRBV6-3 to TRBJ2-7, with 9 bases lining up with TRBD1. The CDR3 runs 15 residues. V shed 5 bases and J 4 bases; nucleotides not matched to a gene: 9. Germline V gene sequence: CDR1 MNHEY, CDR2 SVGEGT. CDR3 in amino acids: CASSNRDRAQYEQYF. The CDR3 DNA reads TGTGCCAGCAGTAACCGGGACAGGGCTCAATACGAGCAGTACTTC.

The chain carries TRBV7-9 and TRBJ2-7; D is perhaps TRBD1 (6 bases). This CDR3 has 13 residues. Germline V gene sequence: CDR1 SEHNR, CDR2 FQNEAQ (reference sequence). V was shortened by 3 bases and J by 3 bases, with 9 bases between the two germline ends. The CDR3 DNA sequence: TGTGCCAGCAGCTTGGGGGCCAGCTACGAGCAGTACTTC. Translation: CASSLGASYEQYF.

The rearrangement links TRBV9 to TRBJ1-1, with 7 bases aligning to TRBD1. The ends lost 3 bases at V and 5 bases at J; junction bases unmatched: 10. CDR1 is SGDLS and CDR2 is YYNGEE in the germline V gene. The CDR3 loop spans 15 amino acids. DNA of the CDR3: TGTGCCAGCAGCGCCACCAGGGGGACGCTTACTGAAGCTTTCTTT. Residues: CASSATRGTLTEAFF.

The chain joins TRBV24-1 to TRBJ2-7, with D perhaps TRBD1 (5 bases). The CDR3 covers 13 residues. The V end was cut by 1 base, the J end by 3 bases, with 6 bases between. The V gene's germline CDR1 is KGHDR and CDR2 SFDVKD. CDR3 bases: TGTGCCACCAGTGATTTCCAGGGCTACGAGCAGTACTTC. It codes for CATSDFQGYEQYF.

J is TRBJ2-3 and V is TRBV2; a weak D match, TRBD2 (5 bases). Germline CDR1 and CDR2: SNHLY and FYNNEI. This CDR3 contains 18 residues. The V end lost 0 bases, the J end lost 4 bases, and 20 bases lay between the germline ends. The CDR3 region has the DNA TGTGCCAGCAGTGAAGCAGTAGGCGGGCCCGCTCCTCCAGATACGCAGTATTTT. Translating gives CASSEAVGGPAPPDTQYF. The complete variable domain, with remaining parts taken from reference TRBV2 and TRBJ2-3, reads EPEVTQTPSHQVTQMGQEVILRCVPISNHLYFYWYRQILGQKVEFLVSFYNNEISEKSEIFDDQFSVERPDGSNFTLKIRSTKLEDSAMYFCASSEAVGGPAPPDTQYFGPGTRLTVL.

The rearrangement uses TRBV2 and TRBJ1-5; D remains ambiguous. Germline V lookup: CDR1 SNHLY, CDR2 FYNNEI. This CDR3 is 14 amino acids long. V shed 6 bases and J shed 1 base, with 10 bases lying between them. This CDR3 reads CASRADTSNQPQHF. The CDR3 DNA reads TGTGCCAGCAGAGCAGACACCAGCAATCAGCCCCAGCATTTT.

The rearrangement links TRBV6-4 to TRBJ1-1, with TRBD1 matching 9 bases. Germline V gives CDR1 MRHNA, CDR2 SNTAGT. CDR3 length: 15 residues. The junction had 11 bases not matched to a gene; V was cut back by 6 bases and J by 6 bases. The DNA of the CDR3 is TGTGCCAGCAGGGCACAGGGGGCTGTCTACGCTGAAGCTTTCTTT. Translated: CASRAQGAVYAEAFF.

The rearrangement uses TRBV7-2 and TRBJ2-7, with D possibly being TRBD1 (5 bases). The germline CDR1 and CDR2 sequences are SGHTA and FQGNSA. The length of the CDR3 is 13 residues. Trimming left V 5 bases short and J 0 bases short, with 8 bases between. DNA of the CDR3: TGTGCCAGCAGCCAGGGCCTCTCCTACGAGCAGTACTTC. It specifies CASSQGLSYEQYF.

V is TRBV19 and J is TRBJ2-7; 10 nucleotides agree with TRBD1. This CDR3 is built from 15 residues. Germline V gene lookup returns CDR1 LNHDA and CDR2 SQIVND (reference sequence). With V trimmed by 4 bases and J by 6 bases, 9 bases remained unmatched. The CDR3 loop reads CASSTRQGATGEQYF. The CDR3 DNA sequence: TGTGCCAGTAGTACTAGACAGGGGGCTACAGGCGAGCAGTACTTC.

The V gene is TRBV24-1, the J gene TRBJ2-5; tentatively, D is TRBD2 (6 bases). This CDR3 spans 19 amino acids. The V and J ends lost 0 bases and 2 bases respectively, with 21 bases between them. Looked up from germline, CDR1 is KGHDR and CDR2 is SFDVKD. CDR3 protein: CATSDLRDRGTPGQETQYF. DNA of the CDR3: TGTGCCACCAGTGATTTGCGGGATCGCGGGACTCCGGGACAAGAGACCCAGTACTTC.

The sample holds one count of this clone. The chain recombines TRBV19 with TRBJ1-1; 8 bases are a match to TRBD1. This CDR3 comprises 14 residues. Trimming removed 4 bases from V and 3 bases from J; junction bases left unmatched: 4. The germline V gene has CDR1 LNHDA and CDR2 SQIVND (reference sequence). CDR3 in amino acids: CASSNQGAHTEAFF. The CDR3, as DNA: TGTGCCAGTAGTAACCAGGGGGCGCACACTGAAGCTTTCTTT.

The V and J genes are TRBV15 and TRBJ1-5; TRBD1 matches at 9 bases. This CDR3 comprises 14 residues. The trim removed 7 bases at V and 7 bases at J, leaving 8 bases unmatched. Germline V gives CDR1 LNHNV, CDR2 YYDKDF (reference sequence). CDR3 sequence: CATNAGTGLQPQHF. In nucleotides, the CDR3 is TGTGCCACCAACGCCGGGACAGGGTTGCAGCCCCAGCATTTT.

CDR3 nucleotides: TGCGCCAGCAGCCCCGCAGGTCCGCCCGTAACCTTC. Its protein product is CASSPAGPPVTF. The V gene is TRBV4-3, the J gene TRBJ1-2, with D unclear. Germline V lookup: CDR1 LGHNA, CDR2 YSLEER. The CDR3 has 12 residues. The V and J ends lost 4 bases and 14 bases respectively, with 17 bases between them.

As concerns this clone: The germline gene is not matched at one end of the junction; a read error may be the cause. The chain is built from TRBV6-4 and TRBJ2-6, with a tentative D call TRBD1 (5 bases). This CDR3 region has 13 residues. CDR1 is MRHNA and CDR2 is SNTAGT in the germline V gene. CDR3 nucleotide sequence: TGTGCCAGCAGCGACTCTGGGGCCAACGTGCTGACTTTC. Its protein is CASSDSGANVLTF.

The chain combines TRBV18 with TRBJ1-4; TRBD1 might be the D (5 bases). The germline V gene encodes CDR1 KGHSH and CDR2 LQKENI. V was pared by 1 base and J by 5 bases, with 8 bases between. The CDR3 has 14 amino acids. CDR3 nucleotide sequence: TGTGCCAGCTCACCACAGGGGCGGAATGAAAAACTGTTTTTT. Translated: CASSPQGRNEKLFF.

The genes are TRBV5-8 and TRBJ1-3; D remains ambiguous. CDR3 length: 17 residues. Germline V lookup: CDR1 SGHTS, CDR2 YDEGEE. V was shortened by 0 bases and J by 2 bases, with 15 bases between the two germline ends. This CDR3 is CASSLVSGKHTGNTIYF. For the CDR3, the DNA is TGTGCCAGCAGCTTGGTGTCGGGGAAACATACTGGAAACACCATATATTTT.

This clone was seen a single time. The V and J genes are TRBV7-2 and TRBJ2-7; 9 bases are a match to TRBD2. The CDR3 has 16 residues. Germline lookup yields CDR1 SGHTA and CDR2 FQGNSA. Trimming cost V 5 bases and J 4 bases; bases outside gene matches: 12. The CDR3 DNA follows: TGTGCCAGCAGCCTTAGGGGTGTAGCGGGGGTTTACGAGCAGTACTTC. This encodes CASSLRGVAGVYEQYF.

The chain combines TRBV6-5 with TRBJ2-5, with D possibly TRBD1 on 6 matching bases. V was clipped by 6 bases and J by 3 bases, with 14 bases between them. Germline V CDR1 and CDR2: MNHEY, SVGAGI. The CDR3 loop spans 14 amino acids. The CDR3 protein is CASRPGHRKETQYF. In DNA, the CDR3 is TGTGCCAGCAGGCCGGGACATAGAAAAGAGACCCAGTACTTC.

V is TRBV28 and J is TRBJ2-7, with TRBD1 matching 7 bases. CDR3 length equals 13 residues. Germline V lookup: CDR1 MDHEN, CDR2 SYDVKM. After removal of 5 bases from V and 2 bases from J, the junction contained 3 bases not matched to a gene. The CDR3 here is CASSAGGAYEQYF. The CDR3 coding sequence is TGTGCCAGCAGTGCAGGGGGAGCCTACGAGCAGTACTTC.

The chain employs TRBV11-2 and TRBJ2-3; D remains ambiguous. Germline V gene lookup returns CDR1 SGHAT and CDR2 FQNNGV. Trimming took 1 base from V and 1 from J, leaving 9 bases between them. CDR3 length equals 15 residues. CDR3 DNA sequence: TGTGCCAGCAGCTTAGTGGCCAGTCGCACAGATACGCAGTATTTT. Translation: CASSLVASRTDTQYF.

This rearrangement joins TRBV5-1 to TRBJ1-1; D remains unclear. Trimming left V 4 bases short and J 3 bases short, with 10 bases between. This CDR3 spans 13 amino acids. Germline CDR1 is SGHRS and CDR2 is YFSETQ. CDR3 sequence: CASSPTRDTEAFF. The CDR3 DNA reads TGCGCCAGCAGCCCGACTCGCGACACTGAAGCTTTCTTT.

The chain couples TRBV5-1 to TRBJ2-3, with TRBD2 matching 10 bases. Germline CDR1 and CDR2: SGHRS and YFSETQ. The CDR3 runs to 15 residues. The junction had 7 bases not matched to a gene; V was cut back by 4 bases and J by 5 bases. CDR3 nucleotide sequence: TGCGCCAGCAGCAGAGCGGGAGGGCCCTTAGATACGCAGTATTTT. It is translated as CASSRAGGPLDTQYF.

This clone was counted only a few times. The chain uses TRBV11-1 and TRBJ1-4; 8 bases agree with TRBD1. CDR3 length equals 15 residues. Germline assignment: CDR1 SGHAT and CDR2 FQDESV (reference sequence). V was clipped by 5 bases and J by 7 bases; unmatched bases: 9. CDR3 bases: TGTGCCAGCAGCCCCCGGGACAGGTGGGGTGAAAAACTGTTTTTT. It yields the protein CASSPRDRWGEKLFF.

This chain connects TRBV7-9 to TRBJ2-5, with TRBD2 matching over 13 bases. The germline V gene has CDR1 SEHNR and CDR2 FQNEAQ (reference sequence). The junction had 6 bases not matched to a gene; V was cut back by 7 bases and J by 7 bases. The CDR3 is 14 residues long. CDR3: CASMGLAGPPTQYF. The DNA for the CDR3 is TGTGCCAGCATGGGACTAGCGGGACCCCCGACCCAGTACTTC. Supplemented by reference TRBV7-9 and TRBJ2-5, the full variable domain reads DTGVSQNPRHKITKRGQNVTFRCDPISEHNRLYWYRQTLGQGPEFLTYFQNEAQLEKSRLLSDRFSAERPKGSFSTLEIQRTEQGDSAMYLCASMGLAGPPTQYFGPGTRLLVL.

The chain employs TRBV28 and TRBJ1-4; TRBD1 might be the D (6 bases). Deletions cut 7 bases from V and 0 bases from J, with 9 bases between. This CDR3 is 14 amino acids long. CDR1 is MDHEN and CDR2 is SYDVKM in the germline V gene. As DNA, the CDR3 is TGTGCCAGCACTTGGACAGCAACTAATGAAAAACTGTTTTTT. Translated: CASTWTATNEKLFF.